This TCR beta chain came from a study of PD-L1 blockade in urothelial cancer. As for the study in general: Samples came from 3 weeks, at the second dose, and 6 weeks into treatment. T cell content in blood samples showed a median of around 140,000.

The V end was cut by 0 bases, the J end by 5 bases, with 5 bases between. The V gene's germline CDR1 is SEHNR and CDR2 FQNEAQ (reference sequence). The CDR3 totals 13 residues. Time point indicated: pretreatment peripheral blood. The table came from immunoSEQ multiplex PCR; TCRdb's copy has only in-frame clones and leaves some out. This table has about 87,000 clones, less than 90% appearing once. This sample comprised PBMCs, obtained around atezolizumab (anti-PD-L1) treatment. V is TRBV7-9 and J is TRBJ1-5; perhaps TRBD1 as D (5 bases). The receptor was derived from a man aged 55 to 69 with urothelial cancer. The CDR3, as DNA: TGTGCCAGCAGCTTAGCGACAGATCAGCCCCAGCATTTT. It translates to CASSLATDQPQHF.